Each of the 23 T cell receptor beta chains below was sequenced from the same sample in a study of glioma-infiltrating T cells. Amplification of TCR alpha and beta CDR3 regions from RNA used iRepertoire nested multiplex PCR. Each CDR3 protein is one row after TCRdb ran MiXCR on the multiplex PCR reads. Seen here are 300,000 to 450,000 distinct CDR3 sequences, 41% observed once, and the top ten hold approximately 12%. The source material was glioma tissue, nonneoplastic brain tissue, or PBMCs (not recorded which). Receptor source: a human donor with low-grade glioma or glioblastoma, undergoing nonglioma brain surgery, or in good health (not recorded which).

In this sample, this clonotype turned up many times. The gene calls are TRBV28 and TRBJ2-5; D possibly corresponds to TRBD1 (6 bases). The germline V and J ends were trimmed by 3 bases and 1 base, with 18 bases remaining between them. CDR3 length equals 17 residues. Germline loops: CDR1 MDHEN, CDR2 SYDVKM. CDR3 sequence (DNA): TGTGCCAGCAGTTTGCCTGTCGGGACACCCACCCAAGAGACCCAGTACTTC. It specifies CASSLPVGTPTQETQYF.

Points on this clonotype: This may arise from a read error, as a much more abundant clone is one base away. The gene calls are TRBV6-6 and TRBJ1-1, with a tentative D call TRBD1 (5 bases). CDR3 length equals 13 residues. CDR1 and CDR2 from the germline V gene are MNHNY and SVGAGI (reference sequence). The CDR3 bases are TGTGCCAGCAGCCGGGGGAGGAACACTGAAGTTTTCTTT. Translated, it gives CASSRGRNTEVFF.

This rearrangement joins TRBV19 to TRBJ1-2; D is perhaps TRBD1 (6 bases). V lost 4 bases to trimming and J lost 8 bases, with 11 bases between them. The germline gives CDR1 LNHDA, CDR2 SQIVND (reference sequence). This CDR3 has 12 residues. The CDR3 DNA reads as TGTGCCAGTAGTAGGACAGTAACCGGCTACACCTTC. Amino acids: CASSRTVTGYTF. Variable domain in full (rest from reference TRBV19 and TRBJ1-2): DGGITQSPKYLFRKEGQNVTLSCEQNLNHDAMYWYRQDPGQGLRLIYYSQIVNDFQKGDIAEGYSVSREKKESFPLTVTSAQKNPTAFYLCASSRTVTGYTFGSGTRLTVV.

About this clonotype: A read error may explain this, as a much larger clone is one base away. The chain is built from TRBV27 and TRBJ1-1, with 7 bases fitting TRBD1. The CDR3 extends over 16 amino acids. In germline, CDR1 is MNHEY, CDR2 SMNVEV (reference sequence). Here the CDR3 reads CASSYGSAGGITEGFF. In DNA, the CDR3 is TGTGCCAGCAGTTATGGGTCCGCAGGGGGGATCACTGAAGGTTTCTTT.

This clonotype was seen more than once but under ten times. V gene TRBV15 combines with J gene TRBJ2-3; 7 bases fit TRBD1. This CDR3 is built from 16 residues. Germline values: CDR1 LNHNV, CDR2 YYDKDF (reference sequence). V shed 0 bases and J 0 bases; nucleotides not matched to a gene: 3. This CDR3 reads CATSREGTDSTDTQYF. CDR3 in DNA: TGTGCCACCAGCAGAGAGGGGACAGACAGCACAGATACGCAGTATTTT.

The chain uses TRBV13 and TRBJ2-3; 7 bases fit TRBD1. V shed 6 bases, J shed 2 bases, and the junction held 5 bases outside the gene matches. The germline V gene has CDR1 PRHDT and CDR2 FYEKMQ (reference sequence). This CDR3 region has 14 residues. DNA of the CDR3: TGTGCCAGCAGACGGGACAGCGTCACAGATACGCAGTATTTT. This translates into CASRRDSVTDTQYF. The complete variable domain, with remaining parts taken from reference TRBV13 and TRBJ2-3, reads AAGVIQSPRHLIKEKRETATLKCYPIPRHDTVYWYQQGPGQDPQFLISFYEKMQSDKGSIPDRFSAQQFSDYHSELNMSSLELGDSALYFCASRRDSVTDTQYFGPGTRLTVL.

This clonotype has only a few counts. The chain joins TRBV6-4 to TRBJ2-3; no reliable D call. V lost 0 bases, J lost 5 bases, and 9 bases lay in between. This CDR3 region has 14 residues. Germline CDR1 reads MRHNA; CDR2 reads SNTAGT. This CDR3 reads CASSDSKLGDTQYF. DNA of the CDR3: TGTGCCAGCAGTGACTCGAAACTCGGAGATACGCAGTATTTT.

A note on this clonotype: One base away lies a much larger clone, so this may be a sequencing read error. The rearrangement joins TRBV7-9 to TRBJ1-2, with D possibly being TRBD1 (5 bases). The CDR3 has 14 amino acids. The germline V gene has CDR1 SEHNR and CDR2 FQNEAQ (reference sequence). CDR3 residues: CASSPRGLSWGYAF. CDR3 sequence (DNA): TGTGCCAGCAGCCCCCGAGGTTTGTCTTGGGGCTACGCCTTC.

This clonotype was seen repeatedly, ten times or more. The chain couples TRBV6-2 or TRBV6-3 to TRBJ2-1, with 9 bases fitting TRBD2. V lost 6 bases, J lost 4 bases, and 7 bases stayed unmatched. The CDR3 length is 15 residues. Germline lookup yields CDR1 MNHEY and CDR2 SVGEGT. The CDR3, as DNA: TGTGCCAGCAGCAAGACTAGCGGTCCTTACAATGAGCAGTTCTTC. Translating it yields CASSKTSGPYNEQFF.

The chain carries TRBV4-1 and TRBJ1-5; perhaps TRBD1 as D (5 bases). Per germline, CDR1 MGHRA and CDR2 YSYEKL. CDR3 length: 16 residues. The V end was cut by 4 bases, the J end by 2 bases, with 15 bases between. This CDR3 reads CASSPTRGRGNQPQHF. The CDR3 nucleotides read TGCGCCAGCAGCCCAACTAGGGGCCGGGGCAATCAGCCCCAGCATTTT.

This chain joins TRBV2 and TRBJ2-1; TRBD1 might be the D (6 bases). The CDR3 has 12 residues. Germline V lookup: CDR1 SNHLY, CDR2 FYNNEI. V shed 8 bases and J shed 3 bases, with 8 bases lying between them. CDR3 DNA: TGTGCCAGCGGACAGAACTACAATGAGCAGTTCTTC. This codes for CASGQNYNEQFF.

J is TRBJ2-2 and V is TRBV5-1; 7 positions agree with TRBD1. The trim removed 10 bases at V and 1 base at J, leaving 7 bases unmatched. The CDR3 covers 14 residues. Germline V CDR1 and CDR2: SGHRS, YFSETQ. CDR3: CALPGTENTGELFF. The CDR3 coding sequence is TGCGCCCTCCCGGGGACAGAGAACACCGGGGAGCTGTTTTTT.

The rearrangement links TRBV18 to TRBJ2-1, with TRBD1 matching over 8 bases. The germline V gene encodes CDR1 KGHSH and CDR2 LQKENI. V lost 3 bases to trimming and J lost 9 bases; unmatched junction nucleotides: 13. CDR3 length: 16 residues. The CDR3 loop reads CASSPYGQGGRGEQFF. CDR3 nucleotides: TGTGCCAGCTCACCCTACGGACAGGGAGGCCGGGGTGAGCAGTTCTTC.

There are a few counts of this clonotype. This chain connects TRBV12-3 or TRBV12-4 to TRBJ2-3, with D perhaps TRBD1 (5 bases). V lost 8 bases and J 2 bases, leaving 20 bases between the germline ends. The CDR3 contains 16 residues. The CDR3, as DNA: TGTGCCAGCCGGATGGTGGGGCGGAACCCCACAGATACGCAGTATTTT. It translates to CASRMVGRNPTDTQYF.

This clonotype appeared a few times. The chain combines TRBV5-4 with TRBJ2-3; 9 bases map to TRBD2. Germline lookup yields CDR1 SGHNT and CDR2 YYREEE (reference sequence). The CDR3 length is 15 residues. Unmatched junction bases numbered 4, after V lost 4 bases and J lost 1 base. The CDR3: CASSHIAGGTDTQYF. In nucleotides, the CDR3 is TGTGCCAGCAGCCATATAGCGGGAGGCACAGATACGCAGTATTTT.

The chain carries TRBV20-1 and TRBJ2-5, with D uncertain. Per the germline V gene, CDR1 is DFQATT and CDR2 is SNEGSKA (reference sequence). V lost 5 bases, J lost 1 base, and 11 bases lay in between. The CDR3 totals 13 residues. CDR3: CSAPRTVQETQYF. The DNA of the CDR3 is TGCAGTGCTCCCCGGACGGTCCAAGAGACCCAGTACTTC.

This clonotype was observed many times. The chain uses TRBV27 and TRBJ2-1; the match to TRBD2 covers 9 bases. CDR3 length: 15 residues. Trimming at V came to 4 bases and at J to 0 bases, leaving 1 base not matched to a gene. Germline CDR1 MNHEY, CDR2 SMNVEV (reference sequence). CDR3 protein: CASSSLAGSYNEQFF. The CDR3 bases are TGTGCCAGCAGTTCACTAGCGGGCTCCTACAATGAGCAGTTCTTC.

Only one count was recorded for this clonotype. It may be a read error: a sequence one base away is much more abundant. The rearrangement uses TRBV15 and TRBJ2-1; 12 nucleotides line up with TRBD2. The J call is in doubt because the DNA end fits TRBJ2-7 better. In germline, CDR1 is LNHNV, CDR2 YYDKDF (reference sequence). CDR3 size: 16 residues. The CDR3 reads CATSRDAGLAGGEQYF. As DNA, the CDR3 is TGTGCCACCAGCAGAGATGCGGGACTAGCGGGCGGCGAGCAGTACTTC.

This clonotype was seen a few times. The chain has TRBV7-2 and TRBJ2-2; D remains ambiguous. This CDR3 has 16 amino acids. Germline CDR1 reads SGHTA; CDR2 reads FQGNSA. The germline V and J ends were trimmed by 6 bases and 3 bases, with 17 bases remaining between them. CDR3: CASSFQLFWDTGELFF. CDR3 bases: TGTGCCAGCAGTTTCCAGTTGTTTTGGGACACCGGGGAGCTGTTTTTT.

The J gene is TRBJ2-7, the V gene TRBV29-1; 7 nucleotides agree with TRBD2. CDR3 size: 14 residues. Germline CDR1 SQVTM, CDR2 ANQGSEA. Losses at the gene ends were 1 base for V and 2 bases for J; bases not matched to a gene: 5. This chain's CDR3 is CSVEASGAPYEQYF. DNA for the CDR3: TGCAGCGTTGAAGCAAGCGGGGCCCCCTACGAGCAGTACTTC.

The J gene is TRBJ2-1, the V gene TRBV20-1; TRBD2 matches 8 bases. The CDR3 is made up of 15 amino acids. The V gene's germline CDR1 is DFQATT and CDR2 SNEGSKA (reference sequence). After removal of 2 bases from V and 4 bases from J, the junction contained 7 bases not matched to a gene. The CDR3: CSARIPGLGYNEQFF. The CDR3, as DNA: TGCAGTGCTAGAATACCGGGACTAGGGTACAATGAGCAGTTCTTC.

This clonotype was seen at least ten times. The chain carries TRBV6-1 and TRBJ1-1; D is perhaps TRBD1 (5 bases). Trimming stripped 6 bases from V and 1 base from J, with 12 bases between. This CDR3 comprises 14 residues. The germline CDR1 and CDR2 sequences are MNHNS and SASEGT. The CDR3 DNA follows: TGTGCCAGCAGGCCAGGGATTCGGAACACTGAAGCTTTCTTT. Translated: CASRPGIRNTEAFF.

The chain carries TRBV20-1 and TRBJ1-1, with D unclear. V lost 3 bases, J lost 11 bases, and 25 bases lay in between. The CDR3 has 15 residues. Germline V gene lookup returns CDR1 DFQATT and CDR2 SNEGSKA (reference sequence). The CDR3 DNA sequence: TGCAGTGCTAGCACCAGTCGTCGGGCGGGCTTGTGGGCTTTCTTT. Residues: CSASTSRRAGLWAFF.